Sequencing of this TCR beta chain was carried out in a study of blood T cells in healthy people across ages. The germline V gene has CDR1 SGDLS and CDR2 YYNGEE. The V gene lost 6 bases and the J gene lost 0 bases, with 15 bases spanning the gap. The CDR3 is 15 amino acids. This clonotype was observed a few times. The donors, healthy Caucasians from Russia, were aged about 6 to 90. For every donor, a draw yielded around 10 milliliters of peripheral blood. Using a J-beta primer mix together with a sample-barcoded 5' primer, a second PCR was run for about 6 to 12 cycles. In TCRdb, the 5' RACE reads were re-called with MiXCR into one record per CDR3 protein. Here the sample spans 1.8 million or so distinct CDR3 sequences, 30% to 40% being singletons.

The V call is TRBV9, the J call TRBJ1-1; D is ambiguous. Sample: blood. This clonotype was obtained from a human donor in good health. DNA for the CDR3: TGTGCCAGCACCACGACCGATGCTATGAACACTGAAGCTTTCTTT. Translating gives CASTTTDAMNTEAFF.